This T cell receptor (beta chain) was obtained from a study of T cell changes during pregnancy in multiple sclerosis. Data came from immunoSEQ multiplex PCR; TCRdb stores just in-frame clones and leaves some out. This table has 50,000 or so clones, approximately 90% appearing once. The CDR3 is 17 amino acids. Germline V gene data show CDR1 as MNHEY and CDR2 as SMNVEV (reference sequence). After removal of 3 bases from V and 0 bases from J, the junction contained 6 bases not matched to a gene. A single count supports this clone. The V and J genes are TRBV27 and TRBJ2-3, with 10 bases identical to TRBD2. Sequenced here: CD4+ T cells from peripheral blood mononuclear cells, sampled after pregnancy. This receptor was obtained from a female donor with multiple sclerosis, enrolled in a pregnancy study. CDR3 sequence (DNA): TGTGCCAGCAGTTTTACTAGCGGGATCTTGAGCACAGATACGCAGTATTTT. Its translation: CASSFTSGILSTDTQYF.